Detailed here is one T cell receptor (beta chain). As yet, its antigen is unknown. Libraries were prepared by immunoSEQ multiplex PCR; TCRdb keeps only in-frame clonotypes and omits some of them. The sample has 25,000 to 40,000 clones, more than 85% seen once. The data stem from a study of chemoradiotherapy in HPV16-positive cancers. Study overall: Functional T-cell assays on two HPV16-positive patients' cells defined candidate HPV-specific clones and common TCR motifs.

Study-wide points: During treatment, candidate HPV-specific clones and E7-related motifs expanded in tumor.

Trimming at V came to 6 bases and at J to 4 bases, leaving 7 bases not matched to a gene. The CDR3 sequence is 14 residues long. Germline CDR1 is SGHNT and CDR2 is YYREEE (reference sequence). The sequencing used blood, collected from a patient who underwent chemoradiotherapy. The rearrangement links TRBV5-4 to TRBJ2-3; TRBD1 agrees at 8 bases. The clonotype was recovered from a human donor with HPV-associated anogenital cancer. CDR3 residues: CASTGQAAADTQYF. In DNA form, the CDR3 reads TGTGCCAGCACGGGACAGGCAGCAGCAGATACGCAGTATTTT.